This T cell receptor beta chain was observed in a study of T cell responses to AZD1222 COVID-19 vaccine. Using immunoSEQ multiplex PCR, the repertoire was profiled, and TCRdb retains in-frame clones only, with some absent. Seen here are roughly 110,000 clones, over 80% observed once, and the top ten hold about 6.8%. This clone appeared a few times. J gave up 3 bases and V 4 bases, and 8 bases lay outside the gene matches. The CDR3 has 16 residues. Germline CDR1 is GTSNPN and CDR2 is SVGIG (reference sequence). The sample consisted of peripheral blood, taken 28 days after the second AZD1222 dose. The TCR comes from an adult who received the AZD1222 COVID-19 vaccine. V and J are TRBV30 and TRBJ2-2, with 10 bases fitting TRBD1. The CDR3 is CAWTIRDRGDTGELFF. The CDR3 DNA is TGTGCCTGGACAATCCGGGACAGGGGCGACACCGGGGAGCTGTTTTTT. The entire variable domain, with the rest obtained from reference TRBV30 and TRBJ2-2, is as follows: SQTIHQWPATLVQPVGSPLSLECTVEGTSNPNLYWYRQAAGRGLQLLFYSVGIGQISSEVPQNLSASRPQDRQFILSSKKLLLSDSGFYLCAWTIRDRGDTGELFFGEGSRLTVL.